These 30 T cell receptor beta chains came from one sample sequenced in a study of molecular identifiers for immune sequencing clone quantification. TCRdb ran MiXCR on the PCR reads and lists one entry per CDR3 protein. Here the sample spans about 630,000 distinct CDR3 sequences, approximately 24% being singletons. The sequenced material came from naive CD8+ T cells from blood, with Jurkat cell RNA spiked in. Subset here: FACS-sorted CD8+CD4-CCR7+CD45RA+ naive T cells. The receptors were gathered from a human donor in good health. Some libraries in this study had Jurkat cell RNA spiked in.

The genes are TRBV5-1 and TRBJ1-1; no reliable D call. With 0 bases removed from V and 3 bases from J, the gap between germline ends came to 9 bases. The CDR3 totals 14 residues. CDR1 and CDR2 (germline): SGHRS, YFSETQ. CDR3 loop: CASSLATLYTEAFF. DNA for the CDR3: TGCGCCAGCAGCTTGGCCACATTGTACACTGAAGCTTTCTTT. Looking up the rest from reference TRBV5-1 and TRBJ1-1 gives the full variable domain: KAGVTQTPRYLIKTRGQQVTLSCSPISGHRSVSWYQQTPGQGLQFLFEYFSETQRNKGNFPGRFSGRQFSNSRSEMNVSTLELGDSALYLCASSLATLYTEAFFGQGTRLTVV.

This clonotype has ten or more counts. The rearrangement joins TRBV4-1 to TRBJ1-1; D is possibly TRBD1 (5 bases). The CDR3 spans 16 residues. V lost 0 bases, J lost 4 bases, and 15 bases lay in between. Germline V gene sequence: CDR1 MGHRA, CDR2 YSYEKL. The CDR3 coding sequence is TGCGCCAGCAGCCAAGATGGGCCTTGGGGCGGCACTGAAGCTTTCTTT. Its protein product is CASSQDGPWGGTEAFF.

The sample holds a few counts of this clonotype. The gene calls are TRBV27 and TRBJ2-7; D uncertain. The germline V and J ends were trimmed by 3 bases and 1 base, with 16 bases remaining between them. Germline V gene lookup returns CDR1 MNHEY and CDR2 SMNVEV (reference sequence). The CDR3 has 16 residues. CDR3 sequence: CASSLGGYLASYEQYF. The CDR3 coding sequence is TGTGCCAGCAGTTTGGGTGGATATTTGGCATCCTACGAGCAGTACTTC.

This clonotype came up many times. V is TRBV20-1 and J is TRBJ1-1; tentative D call: TRBD1 (6 bases). Looked up from germline, CDR1 is DFQATT and CDR2 is SNEGSKA (reference sequence). The CDR3 extends over 15 amino acids. V was clipped by 0 bases and J by 0 bases, with 11 bases between them. CDR3 coding DNA: TGCAGTGCTAGAGATACAGGGCGATTGAACACTGAAGCTTTCTTT. As protein: CSARDTGRLNTEAFF.

The table lists this clonotype with many counts. The genes are TRBV3-1 and TRBJ2-7; D is perhaps TRBD2 (5 bases). CDR1 and CDR2 from the germline V gene are LGHDT and YNNKEL (reference sequence). V lost 7 bases, J lost 6 bases, and 13 bases lay in between. The CDR3 has 12 amino acids. CDR3 nucleotide sequence: TGTGCCAGCATGGGAGAGTCCCCCGAGCAGTACTTC. Translated, it gives CASMGESPEQYF.

With regard to this clonotype: In this CDR3 the conserved last residue, phenylalanine or tryptophan, is missing, so a read error is likely. The rearrangement uses TRBV27 and TRBJ2-3; 10 bases are shared with TRBD2. The CDR3 covers 17 residues. CDR1 and CDR2 (germline): MNHEY, SMNVEV (reference sequence). The V segment lost 0 bases and the J segment 2 bases; nucleotides outside the gene matches: 5. CDR3 amino acids: CASSLSTLAGTTDTQYY. The DNA for the CDR3 is TGTGCCAGCAGTTTATCGACACTAGCGGGGACCACAGATACGCAGTATTAT.

This clonotype came up many times. The rearrangement joins TRBV28 to TRBJ2-7; possibly TRBD2 for D (5 bases). The CDR3 contains 14 residues. V lost 1 base to trimming and J lost 1 base, with 8 bases between them. Germline CDR1 reads MDHEN; CDR2 reads SYDVKM. CDR3 nucleotide sequence: TGTGCCAGCAGTTTATTCGGACTGTCCTACGAGCAGTACTTC. Its translation: CASSLFGLSYEQYF.

This clonotype occurred many times. The rearrangement joins TRBV9 to TRBJ2-7, with 7 bases that match TRBD1. The CDR3 runs 13 residues. Germline trimming cut 3 bases from V and 7 bases from J; bases unmatched to any gene: 7. From germline, CDR1 is SGDLS and CDR2 YYNGEE. The DNA of the CDR3 is TGTGCCAGCAGCGAGGGGGCAGAAAGGGAGCAGTACTTC. The encoded protein is CASSEGAEREQYF.

There are many counts of this clonotype. The chain links TRBV13 to TRBJ1-5, with D perhaps matching TRBD1 (6 bases). The germline gives CDR1 PRHDT, CDR2 FYEKMQ (reference sequence). This CDR3 contains 15 residues. Trimming pared 4 bases from V and 0 bases from J, leaving 10 bases between. The CDR3 DNA follows: TGTGCCAGCAGCTGGGGGGGCGATAGCAATCAGCCCCAGCATTTT. Its translation: CASSWGGDSNQPQHF.

This clonotype was observed at least ten times. This sequence joins TRBV7-6 and TRBJ1-3; D is unclear. The CDR3 is made up of 17 amino acids. The V end was cut by 5 bases, the J end by 0 bases, with 17 bases between. The germline gives CDR1 SGHVS, CDR2 FNYEAQ. CDR3 nucleotides: TGTGCCAGCAGCCGTACGGCGACCGGACGCTCTGGAAACACCATATATTTT. Translation: CASSRTATGRSGNTIYF.

A few counts support this clonotype. The chain couples TRBV30 to TRBJ1-1, with D hard to call. Germline CDR1 GTSNPN, CDR2 SVGIG (reference sequence). Deletions cut 2 bases from V and 5 bases from J, with 6 bases between. This CDR3 contains 11 residues. The CDR3 here is CAWSIITEAFF. The CDR3 bases are TGTGCCTGGAGTATAATTACTGAAGCTTTCTTT. Combining the CDR3 with reference TRBV30 and TRBJ1-1 gives the whole variable domain SQTIHQWPATLVQPVGSPLSLECTVEGTSNPNLYWYRQAAGRGLQLLFYSVGIGQISSEVPQNLSASRPQDRQFILSSKKLLLSDSGFYLCAWSIITEAFFGQGTRLTVV.

About this clonotype: Possible read error: a much larger clone is one base away. The conserved phenylalanine or tryptophan is not found at the CDR3 terminus, so this likely reflects a read error. The genes are TRBV19 and TRBJ2-7; TRBD2 is a possible D gene (7 bases). The germline CDR1 and CDR2 sequences are LNHDA and SQIVND (reference sequence). CDR3 length equals 15 residues. V was pared by 1 base and J by 2 bases, with 12 bases between. The CDR3 reads CASSIGSGDTYEQYL. As DNA, the CDR3 is TGTGCCAGTAGTATAGGAAGCGGGGACACCTACGAGCAGTACCTC.

There are many counts of this clonotype. The chain is built from TRBV28 and TRBJ2-4; tentatively, D is TRBD2 (6 bases). Trimming shortened V by 8 bases and J by 5 bases, and 19 bases separated the two germline ends. This CDR3 spans 15 amino acids. Looked up from germline, CDR1 is MDHEN and CDR2 is SYDVKM. CDR3 loop: CASRRGRFPQNIQYF. The CDR3, as DNA: TGTGCCAGCCGGCGTGGGAGGTTCCCCCAAAACATTCAGTACTTC.

Of note for this clonotype: The junction and the germline gene differ at one end; a read error may be behind it. The chain is built from TRBV10-3 and TRBJ2-4; D is ambiguous. CDR1 and CDR2 (germline): ENHRY, SYGVKD. This CDR3 region has 14 residues. The CDR3 DNA follows: TGTGCCATCAGTGCCGTGGGTAGCAAAAGCATTCAGTACTTC. It codes for CAISAVGSKSIQYF.

To note about this clonotype: The conserved final phenylalanine or tryptophan is absent from the CDR3, which likely points to a read error. This chain connects TRBV24-1 to TRBJ2-7; D is possibly TRBD1 (6 bases). V was clipped by 9 bases and J by 3 bases, with 11 bases between them. This CDR3 is built from 12 residues. CDR1 and CDR2 (germline): KGHDR, SFDVKD. Here the CDR3 DNA reads TGTGCCACCGGCCGCAGGGGCTACGAGCAGTACATC. Translation gives CATGRRGYEQYI.

This clonotype came up a few times. The V call is TRBV20-1, the J call TRBJ1-2; no clear D gene. V lost 6 bases to trimming and J lost 6 bases, with 11 bases between them. This CDR3 region has 11 residues. Germline assignment: CDR1 DFQATT and CDR2 SNEGSKA (reference sequence). The CDR3 region is CSAFTVHGYTF. The CDR3 nucleotides are TGCAGTGCCTTTACGGTCCATGGCTACACCTTC.

This clonotype was observed at least ten times. The chain couples TRBV13 to TRBJ1-4, with 9 bases identical to TRBD1. With 3 bases clipped from V and 6 bases from J, the junction kept 5 bases outside the gene matches. Per germline, CDR1 PRHDT and CDR2 FYEKMQ (reference sequence). This CDR3 region has 15 residues. The CDR3: CASSFMGQGDEKLFF. CDR3 coding DNA: TGTGCCAGCAGCTTTATGGGACAGGGAGATGAAAAACTGTTTTTT.

This clonotype appeared once. One base away lies a much larger clone, so this may be a sequencing read error. The J gene is TRBJ1-1, the V gene TRBV6-2 or TRBV6-3; D gene uncertain. The CDR3 extends over 13 amino acids. V shed 6 bases and J shed 7 bases, with 15 bases lying between them. CDR1 is MNHEY, CDR2 SVGEGT, per germline. The CDR3 here is CASSIIVVIEAFF. DNA of the CDR3: TGTGCCAGCAGCATAATCGTGGTAATTGAAGCTTTCTTT.

J is TRBJ2-2 and V is TRBV27, with D maybe TRBD2 (5 bases). Germline CDR1 and CDR2: MNHEY and SMNVEV (reference sequence). The CDR3 is 15 residues long. V lost 7 bases to trimming and J lost 6 bases, with 18 bases between them. The CDR3 spells CASTSNREYAGELFF. The CDR3 DNA reads TGTGCCAGCACATCTAATAGGGAGTACGCCGGGGAGCTGTTTTTT.

Of note for this clonotype: This may arise from a read error, as a much more abundant clone is one base away. The genes are TRBV7-8 and TRBJ2-7, with D unclear. Germline CDR1 and CDR2: SGHVS and FQNEAQ. V lost 6 bases and J lost 4, with 13 bases in between. The CDR3 runs to 13 residues. The CDR3 here is CASSLEGVYEQYF. CDR3 nucleotide sequence: TGTGCCAGCAGTCTCGAAGGCGTTTACGAGCAGTACTTC. The full variable domain, completed using reference TRBV7-8 and TRBJ2-7, is GAGVSQSPRYKVAKRGQDVALRCDPISGHVSLFWYQQALGQGPEFLTYFQNEAQLDKSGLPSDRFFAERPEGSVSTLKIQRTQQEDSAVYLCASSLEGVYEQYFGPGTRLTVT.

The sample holds many counts of this clonotype. V and J are TRBV20-1 and TRBJ2-3; no firm D call. Trimming left V 6 bases short and J 5 bases short, with 15 bases between. The V gene's germline CDR1 is DFQATT and CDR2 SNEGSKA (reference sequence). The CDR3 length is 13 residues. DNA for the CDR3: TGCAGTGCCCCCCCCGTAGTCGGAGATACGCAGTATTTT. Its protein product is CSAPPVVGDTQYF.

This rearrangement joins TRBV4-3 to TRBJ2-1; D is undetermined. V was trimmed by 1 base and J by 8 bases, leaving 21 bases between them. This CDR3 comprises 17 residues. In germline, CDR1 is LGHNA, CDR2 YSLEER. CDR3 nucleotide sequence: TGCGCCAGCAGCCAAGGGTCGAACGGGTGGGGTGGCGATGAGCAGTTCTTC. It translates to CASSQGSNGWGGDEQFF.

Ten or more counts support this clonotype. The chain couples TRBV7-9 to TRBJ2-3; D not certain. V was cut by 6 bases and J by 0 bases, with 10 bases left in between. The CDR3 extends over 14 amino acids. Germline-derived CDR1 and CDR2 are SEHNR and FQNEAQ (reference sequence). CDR3 in DNA: TGTGCCAGCAGGCCCGGGTTTAGCACAGATACGCAGTATTTT. Translating it yields CASRPGFSTDTQYF.

The chain joins TRBV12-3 or TRBV12-4 to TRBJ1-2; TRBD1 agrees at 9 bases. Germline trimming cut 5 bases from V and 1 base from J; bases unmatched to any gene: 11. The length of the CDR3 is 17 residues. CDR3 sequence reads: CASSPSRGQGVNYGYTF. The CDR3 DNA is TGTGCCAGCAGTCCATCCCGGGGACAGGGCGTTAACTATGGCTACACCTTC.

The V call is TRBV28, the J call TRBJ2-5; a weak D match, TRBD2 (6 bases). The CDR3 extends over 12 amino acids. Germline V gene lookup returns CDR1 MDHEN and CDR2 SYDVKM. Trimming removed 10 bases at V and 6 bases at J, with 15 bases between. The CDR3 DNA sequence: TGTGCCACCAATTTCGGCGGGAAGACCCAGTACTTC. This sequence encodes CATNFGGKTQYF.

This clonotype was found many times. The chain uses TRBV19 and TRBJ2-3, with TRBD2 as a possible D gene (6 bases). CDR3 length: 15 residues. Trimming stripped 3 bases from V and 3 bases from J, with 13 bases between. Germline V gene lookup returns CDR1 LNHDA and CDR2 SQIVND (reference sequence). CDR3 DNA sequence: TGTGCCAGTAGTATTGACGGGGGAGAGACAGATACGCAGTATTTT. It translates to CASSIDGGETDTQYF.

The sample holds a few counts of this clonotype. The chain recombines TRBV20-1 with TRBJ2-5, with 7 bases that match TRBD2. V dropped 6 bases and J dropped 6; count of bases not matched to a gene: 13. This CDR3 has 14 amino acids. Germline V lookup: CDR1 DFQATT, CDR2 SNEGSKA (reference sequence). The CDR3 coding sequence is TGCAGTGCGGAGAGACTAGCCCCGTCGCAGACCCAGTACTTC. Translated: CSAERLAPSQTQYF.

This clonotype was detected many times. The chain is built from TRBV28 and TRBJ2-3; either TRBD1 or TRBD2 may supply D (6 bases each). The CDR3 has 14 residues. V dropped 5 bases and J dropped 1 base, with 10 bases sitting between them. Germline CDR1 and CDR2: MDHEN and SYDVKM. CDR3 nucleotides: TGTGCCAGCAGTGCCCGGGGGCGCACAGATACGCAGTATTTT. Amino acids: CASSARGRTDTQYF.

This clonotype has only a few counts. This sequence joins TRBV9 and TRBJ2-7; D is ambiguous. Trimming removed 1 base at V and 9 bases at J, with 14 bases between. Germline CDR1 and CDR2: SGDLS and YYNGEE. The CDR3 spans 13 residues. This CDR3 reads CASSVTATAGQYF. For the CDR3, the DNA is TGTGCCAGCAGCGTAACCGCAACCGCCGGGCAGTACTTC.

This clonotype was counted at least ten times. The chain links TRBV20-1 to TRBJ2-3; D is uncertain. The ends were cut back, 3 bases at V and 4 bases at J, with 5 bases in the middle. The CDR3 is 11 residues long. Per germline, CDR1 DFQATT and CDR2 SNEGSKA (reference sequence). The CDR3: CSARAPDTQYF. In DNA, the CDR3 is TGCAGTGCTAGGGCTCCAGATACGCAGTATTTT.